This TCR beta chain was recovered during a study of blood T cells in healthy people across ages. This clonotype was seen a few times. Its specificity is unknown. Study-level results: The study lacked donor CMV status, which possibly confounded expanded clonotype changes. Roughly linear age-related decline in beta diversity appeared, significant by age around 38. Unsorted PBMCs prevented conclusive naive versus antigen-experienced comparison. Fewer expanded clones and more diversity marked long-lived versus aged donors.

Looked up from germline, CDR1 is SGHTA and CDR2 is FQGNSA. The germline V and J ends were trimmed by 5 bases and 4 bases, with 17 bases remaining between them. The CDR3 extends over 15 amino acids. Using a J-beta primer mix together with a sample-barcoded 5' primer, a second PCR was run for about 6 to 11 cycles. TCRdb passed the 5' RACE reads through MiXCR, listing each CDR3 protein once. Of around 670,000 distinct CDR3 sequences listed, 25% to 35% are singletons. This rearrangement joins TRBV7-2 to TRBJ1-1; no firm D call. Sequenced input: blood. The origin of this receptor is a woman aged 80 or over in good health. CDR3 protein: CASSLTKRVGTEAFF. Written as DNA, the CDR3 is TGTGCCAGCAGCCTCACTAAGCGGGTGGGCACTGAAGCTTTCTTT. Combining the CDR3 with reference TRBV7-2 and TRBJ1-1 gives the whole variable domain GAGVSQSPSNKVTEKGKDVELRCDPISGHTALYWYRQSLGQGLEFLIYFQGNSAPDKSGLPSDRFSAERTGGSVSTLTIQRTQQEDSAVYLCASSLTKRVGTEAFFGQGTRLTVV.